The source of this TCR beta chain is a study of cytomegalovirus exposure and HLA in healthy donors. Regarding the study as a whole: Three chains linked to CMV were shown in vitro to be specific for CMV antigens. It was 150 or so TCR beta chains that were listed as cytomegalovirus-associated.

The CDR3 has 19 residues. Germline V CDR1 and CDR2: SGHVS, FNYEAQ. Unmatched junction bases numbered 16, after V lost 5 bases and J lost 3 bases. A remark on this clone: Its antigen is undetermined.

Data came from immunoSEQ multiplex PCR; TCRdb stores just in-frame clones and leaves some out. The repertoire consists of 150,000 to 200,000 clones, with 85% occurring once and the leading ten covering approximately 15%. The sample taken for sequencing was PBMCs. The clonotype was recovered from a man between 18 and 35 years old in good health and CMV-seropositive. The V gene is TRBV7-6, the J gene TRBJ2-5; 12 nucleotides line up with TRBD2. CDR3 region: CASSPSRRLAGALEETQYF. The CDR3 nucleotides are TGTGCCAGCAGCCCAAGCCGGCGACTAGCGGGAGCTTTAGAAGAGACCCAGTACTTC.